The rows below give T cell receptor beta chains drawn from one sample of a study of cytomegalovirus exposure and HLA in healthy donors. The protocol was immunoSEQ multiplex PCR, while the TCRdb copy is restricted to in-frame clones and leaves out a portion. The sample gives about 260,000 clones, roughly 87% of which show up once; 3.1% is in the top ten. The sequenced sample consisted of PBMCs. Every receptor here comes from a woman in her twenties or thirties in good health and CMV-seronegative. The CDR3 runs from the conserved cysteine through the conserved F or W. A D gene is named only where the DNA matches it firmly. Clone size is not always given. Where it is, it says once, few, many or a class for expanded clones.

-	TRBV18	TRBJ2-3	few	CASGGTLASDTQYF	TGTGCCAGCGGGGGGACCCTAGCTTCTGATACGCAGTATTTT
TRBD2	TRBV7-2	TRBJ2-2	-	CASSFSTGGTGELFF	TGTGCCAGCAGCTTTTCTACGGGGGGCACCGGGGAGCTGTTTTTT
-	TRBV7-7	TRBJ2-7	-	CASSLGGIGYEQYF	TGTGCCAGCAGCCTAGGGGGTATAGGTTACGAGCAGTACTTC
TRBD2	TRBV9	TRBJ2-5	-	CASSVEGSGSETQYF	TGTGCCAGCAGCGTAGAGGGTAGCGGGAGTGAGACCCAGTACTTC
TRBD1	TRBV30	TRBJ1-2	few	CAWTGGYGYTF	TGTGCCTGGACAGGGGGCTATGGCTACACCTTC
-	TRBV27	TRBJ2-7	-	CASSSVLKTYEQYF	TGTGCCAGCAGTTCAGTCTTAAAAACCTACGAGCAGTACTTC
-	TRBV11-3	TRBJ2-4	-	CASSGPGLGLMYF	TGTGCCAGCAGCGGTCCGGGACTGGGGTTGATGTACTTC
-	TRBV7-9	TRBJ2-1	-	CASSLSQGNEQFF	TGTGCCAGCAGCTTAAGTCAAGGCAATGAGCAGTTCTTC
TRBD1	TRBV4-1	TRBJ1-5	-	CASSQDGQGDQPQHF	TGCGCCAGCAGCCAAGATGGTCAGGGGGATCAGCCCCAGCATTTT
-	TRBV5-1	TRBJ2-7	-	CASSLAGNYEQYF	TGCGCCAGCAGCTTGGCCGGGAACTACGAGCAGTACTTC
TRBD2	TRBV9	TRBJ2-3	-	CASSGRLAGGPSADTQYF	TGTGCCAGCAGCGGTCGACTAGCGGGAGGGCCGAGCGCAGATACGCAGTATTTT
-	TRBV6-1	TRBJ2-2	-	CASSEVFENTGELFF	TGTGCCAGCAGTGAAGTATTTGAAAACACCGGGGAGCTGTTTTTT
-	TRBV28	TRBJ1-2	once	CASSFGRVKYGYTF	TGTGCCAGCAGTTTCGGCAGGGTTAAATATGGCTACACCTTC
-	TRBV28	TRBJ1-2	-	CASSSWDAGGYTF	TGTGCCAGCAGTTCCTGGGACGCGGGTGGCTACACCTTC
-	TRBV11-3	TRBJ1-1	-	CASSLGTNSNTEAFF	TGTGCCAGCAGCTTAGGTACTAATTCGAACACTGAAGCTTTCTTT
TRBD1	TRBV27	TRBJ1-5	few	CASSRTGDQPQHF	TGTGCCAGCAGTAGGACAGGGGATCAGCCCCAGCATTTT
TRBD1	TRBV28	TRBJ2-2	-	CASSPTQGAGTGELFF	TGTGCCAGCAGTCCTACGCAGGGGGCAGGCACCGGGGAGCTGTTTTTT
-	TRBV9	TRBJ2-3	-	CASSIGPGTDTQYF	TGTGCCAGCAGTATTGGGCCCGGTACAGATACGCAGTATTTT
TRBD1	TRBV15	TRBJ1-1	few	CATSTGQGITEAFF	TGTGCCACCAGCACGGGACAGGGAATCACTGAAGCTTTCTTT
-	TRBV5-1	TRBJ2-2	few	CASSGQANTGELFF	TGCGCCAGCAGCGGCCAAGCGAACACCGGGGAGCTGTTTTTT
TRBD2	TRBV11-3	TRBJ2-1	-	CASRSAGGDNEQFF	TGTGCCAGCAGATCAGCGGGAGGGGACAATGAGCAGTTCTTC
-	TRBV6-1	TRBJ1-5	-	CASSEGWRRQPQHF	TGTGCCAGCAGTGAAGGTTGGAGGCGGCAGCCCCAGCATTTT
-	TRBV7-9	TRBJ1-2	-	CASSLAGDRGYTF	TGTGCCAGCAGCTTAGCTGGCGACAGGGGCTACACCTTC
-	TRBV4-3	TRBJ2-7	-	CASSPQRLNLYEQYF	TGCGCCAGCAGCCCTCAAAGACTGAACCTCTACGAGCAGTACTTC
TRBD2	TRBV4-1	TRBJ2-1	-	CASGLAGAPNEQFF	TGCGCCAGCGGGTTAGCGGGAGCCCCCAATGAGCAGTTCTTC
TRBD2	TRBV6-4	TRBJ2-1	-	CASTPVRLAGTHRENEQFF	TGTGCCAGCACCCCAGTTCGTCTAGCGGGAACCCACCGAGAGAATGAGCAGTTCTTC
-	TRBV27	TRBJ2-7	-	CASRENVADSSYEQYF	TGTGCCAGCAGGGAGAACGTTGCCGATAGCTCCTACGAGCAGTACTTC
TRBD1	TRBV7-6	TRBJ1-5	-	CASSLGGTGLQPQHF	TGTGCCAGCAGCTTAGGCGGGACAGGGTTGCAGCCCCAGCATTTT
TRBD2	TRBV5-1	TRBJ2-1	-	CASSLATSGGYSYNEQFF	TGCGCCAGCAGCTTGGCCACTAGCGGAGGCTACTCCTACAATGAGCAGTTCTTC
-	TRBV18	TRBJ1-1	-	CASSPSLGDTEAFF	TGTGCCAGCTCACCAAGTTTAGGGGACACTGAAGCTTTCTTT
TRBD1	TRBV5-6	TRBJ2-2	-	CASSLRTGLTGELFF	TGTGCCAGCAGCCTAAGGACAGGGCTTACCGGGGAGCTGTTTTTT
TRBD2	TRBV6-5	TRBJ2-5	-	CASTLTSGFQETQYF	TGTGCCAGCACCTTGACTAGCGGTTTCCAAGAGACCCAGTACTTC
TRBD1	TRBV6-6	TRBJ1-2	-	CAGRETGANYGYTF	TGTGCCGGGCGAGAGACAGGGGCTAACTATGGCTACACCTTC
TRBD1	TRBV27	TRBJ2-7	-	CASSLTGTGVYEQYF	TGTGCCAGCAGTCTAACCGGGACAGGGGTATACGAGCAGTACTTC
-	TRBV14	TRBJ2-7	-	CASSYTDSSYEQYF	TGTGCCAGCAGTTACACGGACAGTTCCTACGAGCAGTACTTC
-	TRBV11-2	TRBJ2-7	once	CASSFGGGNYEQYF	TGTGCCAGCAGCTTCGGGGGTGGGAACTACGAGCAGTACTTC
TRBD1	TRBV6-5	TRBJ1-4	-	CASSYSNRGELFF	TGTGCCAGCAGTTACTCAAACAGGGGGGAACTGTTTTTT
-	TRBV9	TRBJ1-1	-	CASSVERRDGTEAFF	TGTGCCAGCAGCGTAGAACGAAGGGACGGAACTGAAGCTTTCTTT
TRBD2	TRBV11-3	TRBJ2-6	-	CASSHRGRAAGANVLTF	TGTGCCAGCAGCCACCGGGGGAGGGCCGCTGGGGCCAACGTCCTGACTTTC
TRBD1	TRBV7-9	TRBJ2-7	-	CASSFTGGYEQYF	TGTGCCAGCAGCTTCACAGGGGGGTACGAGCAGTACTTC
TRBD1	TRBV30	TRBJ1-2	-	CAWQGQLYGYTF	TGTGCCTGGCAGGGACAGCTCTATGGCTACACCTTC
-	TRBV7-3	TRBJ2-1	-	CASSSTTNEQFF	TGTGCCAGCAGCTCTACTACTAATGAGCAGTTCTTC